A single sample gave rise to the 8 T cell receptor beta chains below, sequenced in a study of T cell changes during pregnancy in multiple sclerosis. Assay: immunoSEQ multiplex PCR; the TCRdb copy retains only in-frame clones and omits some. The sample lists about 58,000 clones; roughly 89% were seen once. The sequencing used CD4+ T cells from peripheral blood mononuclear cells, collected after pregnancy. The receptors shown here come from a female donor in good health, enrolled as a control in a pregnancy study.

The genes are TRBV14 and TRBJ2-5; 9 bases fit TRBD2. The CDR3 is made up of 16 amino acids. The V and J ends lost 6 bases and 4 bases, in that order; junction bases with no gene match: 12. The germline V gene encodes CDR1 SGHDN and CDR2 FVKESK. This CDR3 is CASRLSGRGGRETQYF. As DNA, the CDR3 is TGTGCCAGCAGACTCTCGGGGCGGGGGGGCCGAGAGACCCAGTACTTC.

This chain links TRBV27 with TRBJ2-7; D might be TRBD2 (7 bases). The V end was cut by 7 bases, the J end by 3 bases, with 28 bases between. Germline V CDR1 and CDR2: MNHEY, SMNVEV (reference sequence). This CDR3 spans 18 amino acids. The CDR3 DNA is TGTGCCAGCACCCCCGGCTCCGTCGGGGGGCATTATATCTACGAGCAGTACTTC. Protein sequence: CASTPGSVGGHYIYEQYF.

V gene TRBV5-1 combines with J gene TRBJ1-2; TRBD1 matches at 8 bases. This CDR3 comprises 15 residues. The germline V gene encodes CDR1 SGHRS and CDR2 YFSETQ. V trimming: 4 bases; J trimming: 3 bases; junction bases outside the gene matches: 8. This chain's CDR3 is CASSLVKQGDYGYTF. The CDR3 region has the DNA TGCGCCAGCAGCCTAGTGAAACAGGGGGACTATGGCTACACCTTC.

This chain joins TRBV2 and TRBJ2-3, with unresolved D. Germline CDR1 and CDR2: SNHLY and FYNNEI. The CDR3 has 12 amino acids. V was shortened by 6 bases and J by 4 bases, with 8 bases between the two germline ends. The CDR3 region has the DNA TGTGCCAGCAGAATAGACTCAGATACGCAGTATTTT. Amino acids: CASRIDSDTQYF.

This chain links TRBV27 with TRBJ1-2, with 9 bases fitting TRBD1. CDR1 and CDR2 from the germline V gene are MNHEY and SMNVEV (reference sequence). The V and J ends lost 6 bases and 6 bases, in that order; junction bases with no gene match: 11. This CDR3 has 15 amino acids. The CDR3 here is CASSRDGQGRDGYTF. The CDR3 nucleotides read TGTGCCAGCAGCCGTGATGGACAGGGGAGGGATGGCTACACCTTC.

The genes are TRBV7-2 and TRBJ1-1; D may be TRBD1 (6 bases). V gave up 1 base and J gave up 8 bases, with 14 bases separating them. The CDR3 spans 14 residues. CDR1 is SGHTA and CDR2 is FQGNSA in the germline V gene. The CDR3 reads CASSLGSRGSEAFF. The CDR3 nucleotides read TGTGCCAGCAGCTTAGGGTCAAGGGGGTCGGAAGCTTTCTTT. Using reference TRBV7-2 and TRBJ1-1 for the parts outside the CDR3, the full variable domain is GAGVSQSPSNKVTEKGKDVELRCDPISGHTALYWYRQSLGQGLEFLIYFQGNSAPDKSGLPSDRFSAERTGGSVSTLTIQRTQQEDSAVYLCASSLGSRGSEAFFGQGTRLTVV.

This chain links TRBV5-8 with TRBJ2-3; TRBD2 agrees at 12 bases. This CDR3 comprises 15 residues. Germline-derived CDR1 and CDR2 are SGHTS and YDEGEE. Trimming took 4 bases from V and 9 from J; bases not matched to a gene: 9. This CDR3 reads CASSGLAGPRGTQYF. The CDR3 DNA sequence: TGTGCCAGCAGCGGACTAGCGGGGCCGCGGGGCACGCAGTATTTT.

This CDR3 is CASSSASFSGGGTGELFF. The DNA for the CDR3 is TGTGCCAGCAGCTCGGCGAGCTTTAGCGGGGGGGGCACCGGGGAGCTGTTTTTT. The genes are TRBV7-2 and TRBJ2-2; TRBD2 aligns across 11 bases. The CDR3 covers 18 residues. V shed 4 bases and J 4 bases; nucleotides not matched to a gene: 11. CDR1 and CDR2 from the germline V gene are SGHTA and FQGNSA.